The source of this T cell receptor beta chain is a study of blood T cell repertoires in COVID-19. Study-wide background: COVID-19 samples from acute and convalescent phases originated in the United States, Italy and Spain. Sources were T cells, B-cell-depleted T cells, or PBMCs; the material itself was cDNA or gDNA.

In the source study's methods: Cell counts per sample came from amplifying reference gene primers. Method: immunoSEQ multiplex PCR; TCRdb's copy keeps in-frame clones and lacks some. V and J calls and clone size come straight from that table; D and trimming were deduced from the DNA. The table has 410,000 or so clones, roughly 85% seen once. CDR3 length: 11 amino acids. Trimming took 6 bases from V and 7 from J, leaving 6 bases between them. The TCR sequence derives from a woman in her thirties with active or convalescent COVID-19. V and J are TRBV12-3 or TRBV12-4 and TRBJ2-2; D is uncertain. Sequencing was done on a sample of peripheral blood. As DNA, the CDR3 is TGTGCCAGCAGCCTATTCGGGGAGCTGTTTTTT. It specifies CASSLFGELFF.